The next 18 T cell receptor beta chains were all read from a single sample in a study of blood T cell repertoires in COVID-19. Using immunoSEQ multiplex PCR, the repertoire was profiled, and TCRdb retains in-frame clones only, with some absent. This sample has about 430,000 clones, with around 90% found just once. Sequenced sample: peripheral blood. The receptor set was obtained from a young man with COVID-19, enrolled during active disease.

The chain carries TRBV10-2 and TRBJ2-7, with 8 bases lining up with TRBD1. This CDR3 comprises 16 residues. V shed 0 bases and J 2 bases; nucleotides not matched to a gene: 6. The germline CDR1 and CDR2 sequences are WSHSY and SAAADI. CDR3 sequence reads: CASSESFGTGTYEQYF. The CDR3 DNA sequence: TGCGCCAGCAGTGAGTCGTTCGGGACAGGCACCTACGAGCAGTACTTC.

About this clone itself: A much larger clone lies a single base off, so this may be a read error. Other DNA variants within this sample encode the same CDR3. This chain connects TRBV14 to TRBJ1-3; the D gene is possibly TRBD1 (5 bases). The V end lost 5 bases, the J end lost 4 bases, and 12 bases lay between the germline ends. CDR1 is SGHDN and CDR2 is FVKESK in the germline V gene. This CDR3 region has 14 residues. CDR3: CASSESGSGNTIYF. The CDR3 nucleotides read TGTGCCAGCAGCGAATCAGGGTCCGGAAACACCATATATTTT.

The V call is TRBV2, the J call TRBJ2-5; the match to TRBD2 covers 9 bases. The CDR3 length is 18 residues. V was clipped by 7 bases and J by 3 bases; unmatched bases: 18. The V gene's germline CDR1 is SNHLY and CDR2 FYNNEI. CDR3 sequence (DNA): TGTGCCAGCACCCGGGGCGGTGGCGGGGGGGCCAGAAAAGAGACCCAGTACTTC. It codes for CASTRGGGGGARKETQYF.

The V gene is TRBV4-2, the J gene TRBJ2-3; weak D call: TRBD1 (5 bases). This CDR3 is 17 amino acids long. In germline, CDR1 is LGHNA, CDR2 YNFKEQ. V was clipped by 1 base and J by 6 bases, with 20 bases between them. The CDR3 sequence: CASSQAPYRTNGDTQYF. Here the CDR3 DNA reads TGTGCCAGCAGCCAAGCCCCGTACAGGACAAACGGTGATACGCAGTATTTT.

V is TRBV10-2 and J is TRBJ1-2; D may be TRBD1 (6 bases). Deletions cut 4 bases from V and 5 bases from J, with 17 bases between. Germline assignment: CDR1 WSHSY and CDR2 SAAADI. The length of the CDR3 is 15 residues. For the CDR3, the DNA is TGCGCCAGCAGTGGGTCAGGGGCCGACGGGTATGGCTACACCTTC. Translation gives CASSGSGADGYGYTF.

The chain couples TRBV4-2 to TRBJ2-2; 8 bases are shared with TRBD2. J lost 3 bases, V lost 2 bases, and 17 bases had no gene match. The CDR3 runs 20 residues. Germline V lookup: CDR1 LGHNA, CDR2 YNFKEQ. The CDR3 DNA follows: TGTGCCAGCAGCCAATTTACGGGGGGGCCTCGGGGATCCTACACCGGGGAGCTGTTTTTT. Translation gives CASSQFTGGPRGSYTGELFF.

The rearrangement uses TRBV3-1 (or the pseudogene TRBV3-2) and TRBJ1-3; 7 bases match TRBD1. Trimming cost V 4 bases and J 4 bases; bases outside gene matches: 7. The germline CDR1 and CDR2 sequences are LGHDT and YNNKEL (reference sequence). The CDR3 is 15 residues long. Written as DNA, the CDR3 is TGTGCCAGCAGCCTAACCCGGGACAGCGGAAACACCATATATTTT. Protein sequence: CASSLTRDSGNTIYF.

The chain uses TRBV3-1 (or the pseudogene TRBV3-2) and TRBJ2-5; TRBD1 matches at 7 bases. Germline-derived CDR1 and CDR2 are LGHDT and YNNKEL (reference sequence). Trimming at V came to 1 base and at J to 2 bases, leaving 7 bases not matched to a gene. This CDR3 has 16 residues. As DNA, the CDR3 is TGTGCCAGCAGCCAAGTCCCTGGGGGACAGCAAGAGACCCAGTACTTC. This sequence encodes CASSQVPGGQQETQYF.

V usage is TRBV7-8 and J usage is TRBJ2-1, with TRBD2 identical over 14 bases. The CDR3 contains 21 residues. The germline CDR1 and CDR2 sequences are SGHVS and FQNEAQ. V dropped 4 bases and J dropped 2; count of bases not matched to a gene: 16. CDR3 sequence: CASSSGDPGLAGALAYNEQFF. CDR3 nucleotides: TGTGCCAGCAGCTCGGGAGATCCGGGACTAGCGGGAGCTTTGGCCTACAATGAGCAGTTCTTC.

This rearrangement joins TRBV18 to TRBJ2-1; 10 bases fit TRBD2. Germline V gives CDR1 KGHSH, CDR2 LQKENI. The CDR3 consists of 16 residues. Trimming at V came to 3 bases and at J to 4 bases, leaving 6 bases not matched to a gene. This CDR3 reads CASSPPGLAMYNEQFF. The CDR3 DNA is TGTGCCAGCTCACCGCCGGGACTAGCGATGTACAATGAGCAGTTCTTC.

This clone was counted a single time. This chain connects TRBV5-1 to TRBJ1-1, with 8 positions matching TRBD1. Germline V gene lookup returns CDR1 SGHRS and CDR2 YFSETQ. CDR3 length equals 15 residues. J lost 0 bases, V lost 6 bases, and 7 bases had no gene match. The chain's CDR3 is CASIQGTGMNTEAFF. CDR3 sequence (DNA): TGCGCCAGCATACAAGGGACAGGCATGAACACTGAAGCTTTCTTT.

This chain links TRBV29-1 with TRBJ2-5, with a possible D match to TRBD1 (6 bases). Between the trimmed V and J ends, which lost 8 bases and 4 bases, there was a span of 14 bases. Germline V lookup: CDR1 SQVTM, CDR2 ANQGSEA. This CDR3 spans 12 amino acids. CDR3 residues: CSIRQVGETQYF. The CDR3 region has the DNA TGCAGCATTCGACAGGTGGGAGAGACCCAGTACTTC.

This clone has just one count. The CDR3 nucleotides are TGTGCCAGCAGCACTACACAGGGGGCAGGAGAGACCCAGTACTTC. Its protein product is CASSTTQGAGETQYF. The chain is built from TRBV7-9 and TRBJ2-5, with 9 bases fitting TRBD1. CDR3 length: 15 amino acids. Germline CDR1 is SEHNR and CDR2 is FQNEAQ (reference sequence). The V segment lost 5 bases and the J segment 4 bases; nucleotides outside the gene matches: 8. Together with reference TRBV7-9 and TRBJ2-5, the CDR3 gives the full variable domain: DTGVSQNPRHKITKRGQNVTFRCDPISEHNRLYWYRQTLGQGPEFLTYFQNEAQLEKSRLLSDRFSAERPKGSFSTLEIQRTEQGDSAMYLCASSTTQGAGETQYFGPGTRLLVL.

The chain combines TRBV3-1 (or the pseudogene TRBV3-2) with TRBJ1-6; D unresolved. Per the germline V gene, CDR1 is LGHDT and CDR2 is YNNKEL (reference sequence). This CDR3 region has 14 residues. V lost 1 base and J 10 bases, leaving 11 bases between the germline ends. Written as DNA, the CDR3 is TGTGCCAGCAGCCAAGGGACTAGGGAGTCACCCCTCCACTTT. It codes for CASSQGTRESPLHF.

The chain combines TRBV7-9 with TRBJ2-7; 9 positions match TRBD1. Germline-derived CDR1 and CDR2 are SEHNR and FQNEAQ (reference sequence). The CDR3 sequence is 13 residues long. J was trimmed by 5 bases and V by 5 bases; bases with no gene match: 4. The CDR3 loop reads CASSLQGANEQYF. DNA for the CDR3: TGTGCCAGCAGCCTACAGGGGGCCAACGAGCAGTACTTC.

This sequence joins TRBV24-1 and TRBJ2-5; no firm D call. Germline CDR1 and CDR2: KGHDR and SFDVKD. Trimming pared 4 bases from V and 3 bases from J, leaving 14 bases between. This CDR3 region has 15 residues. As DNA, the CDR3 is TGTGCCACCAGTGAAAAAGACACGTTCAAAGAGACCCAGTACTTC. Its translation is CATSEKDTFKETQYF.

The chain carries TRBV5-1 and TRBJ2-7, with a weak D call TRBD2 (5 bases). Per the germline V gene, CDR1 is SGHRS and CDR2 is YFSETQ. This CDR3 is built from 16 residues. The V and J ends lost 2 bases and 1 base respectively, with 16 bases between them. DNA of the CDR3: TGCGCCAGCAGCTTAGGTAGTCCGGGATTGTCCTACGAGCAGTACTTC. Protein sequence: CASSLGSPGLSYEQYF.

This sequence joins TRBV7-9 and TRBJ1-1; 10 positions agree with TRBD1. The CDR3 totals 15 residues. Germline loops: CDR1 SEHNR, CDR2 FQNEAQ (reference sequence). The trim removed 3 bases at V and 6 bases at J, leaving 7 bases unmatched. The CDR3 region has the DNA TGTGCCAGCAGCTTTAGGACAGGGGGTGACCCTGAAGCTTTCTTT. Translating it yields CASSFRTGGDPEAFF.